One and the same sample provided the 25 T cell receptor beta chains below, sequenced in a study of T cell repertoires in Merkel cell carcinoma. Clones were read by immunoSEQ multiplex PCR, and TCRdb kept only the in-frame ones, dropping some. The sample lists 12,000 to 15,000 clones; roughly 71% were seen once. Source material: tumor tissue. Receptor source: an adult with Merkel cell carcinoma.

The V call is TRBV6-4, the J call TRBJ2-1; 7 nucleotides agree with TRBD1. V trimming: 4 bases; J trimming: 1 base; junction bases outside the gene matches: 7. The germline V gene encodes CDR1 MRHNA and CDR2 SNTAGT. The CDR3 covers 16 residues. This CDR3 is CASSGQGRASYNEQFF. The CDR3 nucleotides are TGTGCCAGCAGTGGACAGGGAAGGGCTTCCTACAATGAGCAGTTCTTC.

This clone has just a few counts. This chain links TRBV27 with TRBJ2-3; 7 nucleotides line up with TRBD2. This CDR3 has 14 amino acids. CDR1 MNHEY and CDR2 SMNVEV come from the germline V gene (reference sequence). Trimming cost V 6 bases and J 0 bases; bases outside gene matches: 3. CDR3 sequence reads: CASRLAASTDTQYF. CDR3 nucleotides: TGTGCCAGCAGGCTAGCGGCCAGCACAGATACGCAGTATTTT.

The CDR3 DNA reads as TGTGCCAGCAGTTACCGTAGCGGGGGCTACGAGCAGTACTTC. It specifies CASSYRSGGYEQYF. The V call is TRBV6-5, the J call TRBJ2-7, with 9 nucleotides matching TRBD2. The CDR3 consists of 14 residues. Losses at the gene ends were 2 bases for V and 3 bases for J; bases not matched to a gene: 2. In germline, CDR1 is MNHEY, CDR2 SVGAGI.

The J gene is TRBJ2-3, the V gene TRBV28; TRBD1 agrees at 8 bases. Germline trimming cut 6 bases from V and 6 bases from J; bases unmatched to any gene: 14. Germline loops: CDR1 MDHEN, CDR2 SYDVKM. The CDR3 is 16 residues long. Written as DNA, the CDR3 is TGTGCCAGCAGCGTAACAGGGGGAAGGGGGGCGGATACGCAGTATTTT. It specifies CASSVTGGRGADTQYF.

This rearrangement joins TRBV27 to TRBJ1-1; no clear D gene. Trimming removed 8 bases at V and 1 base at J, with 11 bases between. The germline V gene has CDR1 MNHEY and CDR2 SMNVEV (reference sequence). The CDR3 sequence is 13 residues long. The CDR3 region is CASATPANTEAFF. The CDR3 coding sequence is TGTGCCAGCGCGACACCCGCGAACACTGAAGCTTTCTTT.

V and J are TRBV6-5 and TRBJ2-7; possibly TRBD1 for D (6 bases). CDR3 length equals 15 residues. Germline V CDR1 and CDR2: MNHEY, SVGAGI. The V end was cut by 1 base, the J end by 1 base, with 11 bases between. CDR3 amino acids: CASSYYSTGSYEQYF. CDR3 nucleotides: TGTGCCAGCAGTTACTATTCGACAGGATCCTACGAGCAGTACTTC.

The chain combines TRBV4-3 with TRBJ1-4; TRBD1 matches 9 bases. With V trimmed by 1 base and J by 8 bases, 8 bases remained unmatched. Looked up from germline, CDR1 is LGHNA and CDR2 is YSLEER. The CDR3 consists of 16 residues. The CDR3 sequence is CASSQVAGQGWEKLFF. The CDR3 nucleotides are TGCGCCAGCAGCCAAGTGGCGGGACAGGGTTGGGAAAAACTGTTTTTT.

The chain has TRBV6-4 and TRBJ1-1; D call uncertain. Trimming removed 8 bases from V and 1 base from J, with 11 bases in between. The CDR3 is made up of 13 amino acids. CDR1 is MRHNA, CDR2 SNTAGT, per germline. CDR3: CASSRRENTEAFF. The CDR3 DNA reads as TGTGCCAGCTCGAGAAGGGAGAACACTGAAGCTTTCTTT.

The J gene is TRBJ2-1, the V gene TRBV5-1; possibly TRBD2 for D (6 bases). Between the trimmed V and J ends, which lost 4 bases and 6 bases, there was a span of 11 bases. The CDR3 length is 13 residues. The germline CDR1 and CDR2 sequences are SGHRS and YFSETQ. CDR3 region: CASSPGLRNEQFF. Written as DNA, the CDR3 is TGCGCCAGCAGCCCGGGACTCCGCAATGAGCAGTTCTTC.

The count of this clone is one. V gene TRBV6-5 combines with J gene TRBJ2-7; TRBD1 matches at 8 bases. V lost 5 bases, J lost 5 bases, and 8 bases stayed unmatched. This CDR3 has 14 amino acids. The germline V gene encodes CDR1 MNHEY and CDR2 SVGAGI. The CDR3 protein is CASSKGTGVHEQYF. Here the CDR3 DNA reads TGTGCCAGCAGTAAGGGGACAGGAGTCCACGAGCAGTACTTC.

This chain uses TRBV2 with TRBJ1-1; TRBD1 matches at 7 bases. V lost 6 bases to trimming and J lost 0 bases; unmatched junction nucleotides: 4. Germline V gene lookup returns CDR1 SNHLY and CDR2 FYNNEI. The CDR3 extends over 14 amino acids. This CDR3 reads CASSRQGLNTEAFF. The CDR3 DNA reads as TGTGCCAGCAGCCGACAGGGTCTGAACACTGAAGCTTTCTTT.

The genes are TRBV20-1 and TRBJ1-2; D is undetermined. The CDR3 length is 10 residues. V dropped 3 bases and J dropped 5 bases, with 4 bases sitting between them. Germline CDR1 is DFQATT and CDR2 is SNEGSKA (reference sequence). The CDR3 DNA reads as TGCAGTGCTAGCAGTTATGGCTACACCTTC. Protein sequence: CSASSYGYTF.

The gene calls are TRBV28 and TRBJ2-3, with 8 positions matching TRBD2. With 7 bases clipped from V and 0 bases from J, the junction kept 9 bases outside the gene matches. The CDR3 sequence is 16 residues long. CDR1 MDHEN and CDR2 SYDVKM come from the germline V gene. The CDR3 nucleotides read TGTGCCAGCACTCTTAGCGGGACAACTAGCACAGATACGCAGTATTTT. Encoded protein: CASTLSGTTSTDTQYF. The variable domain in full, with the rest retrieved from reference TRBV28 and TRBJ2-3, is DVKVTQSSRYLVKRTGEKVFLECVQDMDHENMFWYRQDPGLGLRLIYFSYDVKMKEKGDIPEGYSVSREKKERFSLILESASTNQTSMYLCASTLSGTTSTDTQYFGPGTRLTVL.

This clone has a single count. The chain recombines TRBV29-1 with TRBJ2-7; D is perhaps TRBD1 or TRBD2 (5 bases each). The CDR3 consists of 14 residues. V lost 1 base and J 3 bases, leaving 13 bases between the germline ends. Germline-derived CDR1 and CDR2 are SQVTM and ANQGSEA. The DNA for the CDR3 is TGCAGCGTTGAAGGAGTTGTGGGGGACTACGAGCAGTACTTC. Residues: CSVEGVVGDYEQYF.

V usage is TRBV9 and J usage is TRBJ2-5; D is ambiguous. CDR3 length equals 15 residues. V gave up 0 bases and J gave up 5 bases, with 14 bases separating them. Germline assignment: CDR1 SGDLS and CDR2 YYNGEE. In DNA, the CDR3 is TGTGCCAGCAGCGTAGTAGGGCAGACCGGTGAGACCCAGTACTTC. Its protein is CASSVVGQTGETQYF.

The J gene is TRBJ2-1, the V gene TRBV20-1; 10 bases are shared with TRBD2. In germline, CDR1 is DFQATT, CDR2 SNEGSKA (reference sequence). Trimming took 3 bases from V and 8 from J; bases not matched to a gene: 7. This CDR3 has 14 residues. CDR3 nucleotides: TGCAGTGCTAGTCTGAGCGGGGGGGCCTATGAGCAGTTCTTC. Protein product: CSASLSGGAYEQFF.

The chain is built from TRBV3-1 (or the pseudogene TRBV3-2) and TRBJ2-5, with D perhaps being TRBD1 or TRBD2 (5 bases each). Germline V gene data show CDR1 as LGHDT and CDR2 as YNNKEL (reference sequence). The V and J ends lost 4 bases and 11 bases respectively, with 14 bases between them. This CDR3 spans 12 amino acids. In DNA, the CDR3 is TGTGCCAGCAGCCCAGAGGGGAGACAGCAGTACTTC. Translating gives CASSPEGRQQYF.

This chain connects TRBV24-1 to TRBJ2-3, with unresolved D. This CDR3 has 15 residues. Trimming stripped 1 base from V and 0 bases from J, with 7 bases between. Germline V gene lookup returns CDR1 KGHDR and CDR2 SFDVKD. This CDR3 reads CATSDFKGSTDTQYF. CDR3 sequence (DNA): TGTGCCACCAGTGATTTTAAGGGAAGCACAGATACGCAGTATTTT.

The chain has TRBV10-1 and TRBJ2-5, with D unclear. The V gene lost 5 bases and the J gene lost 4 bases, with 8 bases spanning the gap. CDR3 length: 12 amino acids. Germline V gene lookup returns CDR1 WNHNN and CDR2 SYGVQD (reference sequence). CDR3 bases: TGCGCCAGCAGTCCTTTACCAGAGACCCAGTACTTC. It encodes CASSPLPETQYF.

Turning to this clone: A single base separates this from a much larger clone, so it may be a read error. Other nucleotide sequences from this sample produce the same CDR3. The genes are TRBV5-4 and TRBJ2-3; no clear D gene. The germline gives CDR1 SGHNT, CDR2 YYREEE (reference sequence). The CDR3 length is 12 residues. V was trimmed by 2 bases and J by 0 bases, leaving 1 base between them. CDR3 amino acids: CASSLSTDTQYF. In DNA form, the CDR3 reads TGTGCCAGCAGCTTAAGCACAGATACGCAGTATTTT.

V usage is TRBV5-1 and J usage is TRBJ2-2; 11 nucleotides agree with TRBD1. Germline V CDR1 and CDR2: SGHRS, YFSETQ. V lost 4 bases and J lost 5; bases outside the gene matches: 4. The CDR3 spans 15 residues. The CDR3 region is CASSPDRGQTGELFF. The DNA for the CDR3 is TGCGCCAGCAGCCCGGACAGGGGGCAAACCGGGGAGCTGTTTTTT.

This clone was seen only a few times. V usage is TRBV6-5 and J usage is TRBJ1-2; 9 bases line up with TRBD1. CDR3 length equals 11 residues. Germline-derived CDR1 and CDR2 are MNHEY and SVGAGI. V was pared by 8 bases and J by 6 bases, with 1 base of the junction left unmatched. CDR3 in amino acids: CASGQGNGYTF. CDR3 sequence (DNA): TGTGCCAGCGGACAGGGGAATGGCTACACCTTC.

Within the sample, this clone is medium-sized. Other DNA sequences in the sample encode the same CDR3. The gene calls are TRBV5-5 and TRBJ2-7; TRBD1 or TRBD2 may be the D gene (5 bases each). Germline lookup yields CDR1 SGHKS and CDR2 YYEKEE (reference sequence). There are 15 residues in the CDR3. V gave up 2 bases and J gave up 3 bases, with 15 bases separating them. The CDR3 sequence is CASSLEGFGGYEQYF. DNA of the CDR3: TGTGCCAGCAGCTTAGAGGGGTTCGGAGGCTACGAGCAGTACTTC.

This clone was observed a few times. The chain recombines TRBV7-9 with TRBJ2-1, with D maybe TRBD1 (5 bases). CDR1 and CDR2 from the germline V gene are SEHNR and FQNEAQ (reference sequence). V gave up 5 bases and J gave up 6 bases, with 14 bases separating them. The CDR3 is 14 residues long. CDR3 amino acids: CASSKPPGINEQFF. The CDR3, as DNA: TGTGCCAGCAGCAAGCCCCCAGGGATCAATGAGCAGTTCTTC.

This clone was recorded only once. The gene calls are TRBV28 and TRBJ1-6, with D perhaps TRBD1 (5 bases). This CDR3 has 14 residues. In germline, CDR1 is MDHEN, CDR2 SYDVKM. Trimming removed 6 bases at V and 5 bases at J, with 11 bases between. CDR3 sequence (DNA): TGTGCCAGCAGGCCGGGGCAAAATAATTCACCCCTCCACTTT. Protein: CASRPGQNNSPLHF.